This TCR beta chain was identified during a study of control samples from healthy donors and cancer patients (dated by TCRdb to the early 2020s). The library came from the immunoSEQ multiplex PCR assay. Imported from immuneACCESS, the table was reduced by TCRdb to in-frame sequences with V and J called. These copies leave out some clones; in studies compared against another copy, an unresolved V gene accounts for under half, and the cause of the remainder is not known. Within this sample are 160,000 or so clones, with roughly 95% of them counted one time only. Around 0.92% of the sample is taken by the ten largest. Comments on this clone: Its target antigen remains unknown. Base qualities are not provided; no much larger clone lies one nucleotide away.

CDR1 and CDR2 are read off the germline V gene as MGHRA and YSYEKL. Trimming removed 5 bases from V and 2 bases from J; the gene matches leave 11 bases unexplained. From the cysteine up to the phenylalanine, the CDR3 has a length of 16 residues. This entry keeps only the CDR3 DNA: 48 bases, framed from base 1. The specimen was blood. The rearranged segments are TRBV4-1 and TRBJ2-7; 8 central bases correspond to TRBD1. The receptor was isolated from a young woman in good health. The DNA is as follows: TGCGCCAGCAGCGTCCTCCGGACAGGGTCGACCTACGAGCAGTACTTC. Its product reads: CASSVLRTGSTYEQYF.